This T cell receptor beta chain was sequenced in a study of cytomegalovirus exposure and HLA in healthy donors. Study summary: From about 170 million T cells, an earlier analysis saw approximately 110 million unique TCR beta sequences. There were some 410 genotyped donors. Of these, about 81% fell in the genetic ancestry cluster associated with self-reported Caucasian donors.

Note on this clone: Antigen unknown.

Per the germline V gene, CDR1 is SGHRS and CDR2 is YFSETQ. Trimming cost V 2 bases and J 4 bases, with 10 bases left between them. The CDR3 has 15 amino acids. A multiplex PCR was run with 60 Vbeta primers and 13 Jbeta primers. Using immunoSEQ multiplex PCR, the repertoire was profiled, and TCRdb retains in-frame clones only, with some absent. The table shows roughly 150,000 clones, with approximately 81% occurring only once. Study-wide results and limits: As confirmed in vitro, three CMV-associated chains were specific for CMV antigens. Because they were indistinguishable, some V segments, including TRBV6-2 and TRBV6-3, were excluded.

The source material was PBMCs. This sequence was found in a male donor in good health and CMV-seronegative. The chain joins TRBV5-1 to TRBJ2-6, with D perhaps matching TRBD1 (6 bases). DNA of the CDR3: TGCGCCAGCAGCTTACAGGGAACCGGGGCCAACGTCCTGACTTTC. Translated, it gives CASSLQGTGANVLTF.